Considering frequency, the clone carrying this T cell receptor beta chain is medium-sized. This record belongs to a study of T cell clusters in autoimmune cytopenias. TRB rearrangements were amplified by touch-down multiplex PCR with mixed TRB-A/B primers. TCRdb reprocessed the multiplex PCR reads and keeps a single row for each CDR3 protein, giving no DNA. The sample is made up of around 5,000 distinct CDR3 sequences, and the top ten hold approximately 15% of it. Germline V gene sequence: CDR1 MNHEY, CDR2 SVGEGT. This CDR3 is built from 18 residues. Approximately 36,000 genome equivalents of blood DNA were amplified for TRB. The same sample was also studied in work on T cell repertoires in aging, cancer and after chemotherapy. That source adds: The full dataset contained around 10 million TCR reads. In cancer patients, declining TCR diversity with age involved lost richness and lost evenness.

The receptor was derived from a human donor in good health. Sequencing was performed on peripheral blood. The rearrangement uses TRBV6-2 or TRBV6-3 and TRBJ2-7; TCRdb returns TRBD1, unconfirmable since there is no DNA. The CDR3 region is CASSRLSGQGARRDEQYF.